These 22 T cell receptor beta chains were sequenced from one sample in a study of cytomegalovirus exposure and HLA in healthy donors. With 60 Vbeta and 13 Jbeta primers, the PCR was carried out. Clones were read by immunoSEQ multiplex PCR, and TCRdb kept only the in-frame ones, dropping some. Seen here are 150,000 to 200,000 clones, about three quarters observed once, and the top ten hold more than 1.3%. The source material was PBMCs. The receptors here all came from a girl aged 10-17 years in good health and CMV-seronegative.

This clone was seen a handful of times. The V call is TRBV5-6, the J call TRBJ1-2; D remains ambiguous. Germline V CDR1 and CDR2: SGHDT, YYEEEE. V gave up 4 bases and J gave up 0 bases, with 13 bases separating them. This CDR3 comprises 15 residues. The CDR3 nucleotides are TGTGCCAGCAGCCTGGGAACCCGGGCTAACTATGGCTACACCTTC. Protein product: CASSLGTRANYGYTF.

This clone was seen only a few times. The rearrangement uses TRBV11-2 and TRBJ2-7; the D gene is possibly TRBD1 (6 bases). In germline, CDR1 is SGHAT, CDR2 FQNNGV. This CDR3 spans 13 amino acids. Trimming removed 1 base at V and 6 bases at J, with 10 bases between. CDR3 nucleotide sequence: TGTGCCAGCAGCTTAGGGACAGCAATCGAGCAGTACTTC. Its protein product is CASSLGTAIEQYF.

The rearrangement uses TRBV28 and TRBJ2-3; TRBD2 agrees at 8 bases. Germline CDR1 MDHEN, CDR2 SYDVKM. The trim removed 4 bases at V and 2 bases at J, leaving 5 bases unmatched. The CDR3 consists of 15 residues. The CDR3 DNA reads as TGTGCCAGCAGTTCCTGGACTAGCCACACAGATACGCAGTATTTT. It codes for CASSSWTSHTDTQYF.

The chain recombines TRBV15 with TRBJ1-2; TRBD1 aligns across 8 bases. This CDR3 comprises 16 residues. The germline V gene encodes CDR1 LNHNV and CDR2 YYDKDF (reference sequence). With 2 bases clipped from V and 3 bases from J, the junction kept 8 bases outside the gene matches. The CDR3 region has the DNA TGTGCCACCAGCAGAAATCAGGGGGCCTTACACTATGGCTACACCTTC. This sequence encodes CATSRNQGALHYGYTF.

The rearrangement joins TRBV6-1 to TRBJ1-6; maybe TRBD1 (6 bases). From germline, CDR1 is MNHNS and CDR2 SASEGT. The ends were cut back, 10 bases at V and 4 bases at J, with 14 bases in the middle. The CDR3 consists of 14 residues. The CDR3 DNA reads as TGTGCCAACTCCGGGACAAGATATAATTCACCCCTCCACTTT. Its translation is CANSGTRYNSPLHF.

This chain links TRBV27 with TRBJ2-7, with TRBD1 matching over 7 bases. With V trimmed by 5 bases and J by 6 bases, 10 bases remained unmatched. CDR1 is MNHEY and CDR2 is SMNVEV in the germline V gene (reference sequence). CDR3 size: 14 residues. CDR3 sequence: CASSPGTVVLEQYF. In nucleotides, the CDR3 is TGTGCCAGCAGTCCTGGGACAGTAGTACTCGAGCAGTACTTC.

The genes are TRBV19 and TRBJ2-3, with D tentatively TRBD2 (5 bases). Deletions cut 7 bases from V and 0 bases from J, with 8 bases between. Germline V gene data show CDR1 as LNHDA and CDR2 as SQIVND (reference sequence). The CDR3 sequence is 13 residues long. CDR3 amino acids: CASMDWSTDTQYF. As DNA, the CDR3 is TGTGCCAGTATGGACTGGAGCACAGATACGCAGTATTTT. The full variable domain, in which reference TRBV19 and TRBJ2-3 provide the parts outside the CDR3, is DGGITQSPKYLFRKEGQNVTLSCEQNLNHDAMYWYRQDPGQGLRLIYYSQIVNDFQKGDIAEGYSVSREKKESFPLTVTSAQKNPTAFYLCASMDWSTDTQYFGPGTRLTVL.

The chain joins TRBV6-1 to TRBJ2-2, with D perhaps matching TRBD1 (6 bases). The CDR3 length is 18 residues. Trimming stripped 1 base from V and 6 bases from J, with 21 bases between. Germline CDR1 and CDR2: MNHNS and SASEGT. In DNA, the CDR3 is TGTGCCAGCAGTGAAGGTACAGGGATACTAATTAGACCCGGGGAGCTGTTTTTT. Translated, it gives CASSEGTGILIRPGELFF.

V is TRBV5-1 and J is TRBJ1-3, with 8 positions matching TRBD1. Germline-derived CDR1 and CDR2 are SGHRS and YFSETQ. CDR3 length: 16 residues. Unmatched junction bases numbered 4, after V lost 0 bases and J lost 2 bases. The CDR3 spells CASSLDRGGTGNTIYF. CDR3 in DNA: TGCGCCAGCAGCTTGGACAGGGGGGGTACTGGAAACACCATATATTTT.

This clone has only a few counts. This chain joins TRBV5-4 and TRBJ2-7; 7 nucleotides match TRBD2. The CDR3 runs 15 residues. The J segment lost 6 bases and the V segment lost 3 bases, leaving 12 bases of the junction unmatched. CDR1 SGHNT and CDR2 YYREEE come from the germline V gene (reference sequence). The CDR3, as DNA: TGTGCCAGCAGCTCTAGGGGCGGGGGAGCGGGCGAGCAGTACTTC. Protein product: CASSSRGGGAGEQYF.

V gene TRBV5-1 combines with J gene TRBJ2-5; no reliable D call. Germline loops: CDR1 SGHRS, CDR2 YFSETQ. The CDR3 runs 15 residues. Trimming shortened V by 1 base and J by 0 bases, and 10 bases separated the two germline ends. The CDR3 loop is CASSLWAGHQETQYF. CDR3 bases: TGCGCCAGCAGCTTGTGGGCAGGCCACCAAGAGACCCAGTACTTC.

The chain couples TRBV6-1 to TRBJ1-2; TRBD1 is a possible D gene (5 bases). V was pared by 3 bases and J by 8 bases, with 22 bases between. Germline assignment: CDR1 MNHNS and CDR2 SASEGT. The CDR3 is made up of 16 amino acids. The CDR3 coding sequence is TGTGCCAGCAGTGAGGCCGGGACTCCCAACCTAGGGGGCTACACCTTC. It specifies CASSEAGTPNLGGYTF.

CDR3 sequence reads: CASSLSGQGTYEQYF. For the CDR3, the DNA is TGTGCCAGCAGCTTAAGTGGACAGGGTACCTACGAGCAGTACTTC. The gene calls are TRBV7-9 and TRBJ2-7; 8 positions match TRBD1. Germline CDR1 reads SEHNR; CDR2 reads FQNEAQ (reference sequence). J lost 2 bases, V lost 2 bases, and 5 bases had no gene match. The CDR3 length is 15 residues.

This clone appeared a single time. The CDR3 region is CASSQDIGQRYGYTF. CDR3 bases: TGCGCCAGCAGCCAAGATATAGGACAGCGATATGGCTACACCTTC. The gene calls are TRBV4-1 and TRBJ1-2; a weak D match, TRBD1 (6 bases). Deletions cut 0 bases from V and 5 bases from J, with 13 bases between. Germline values: CDR1 MGHRA, CDR2 YSYEKL. The CDR3 runs to 15 residues.

The chain joins TRBV15 to TRBJ2-7, with TRBD1 matching over 11 bases. The germline CDR1 and CDR2 sequences are LNHNV and YYDKDF (reference sequence). Unmatched junction bases numbered 5, after V lost 1 base and J lost 3 bases. The CDR3 covers 16 residues. The CDR3 bases are TGTGCCACCAGCAGAGTAATAGGGACAGGGGGCTACGAGCAGTACTTC. This sequence encodes CATSRVIGTGGYEQYF.

CDR3 loop: CASGDDRVFGNTIYF. The DNA for the CDR3 is TGTGCTAGTGGTGATGACAGGGTATTTGGAAACACCATATATTTT. The rearrangement links TRBV12-5 to TRBJ1-3, with TRBD1 identical over 7 bases. The CDR3 is 15 residues long. The V and J ends lost 5 bases and 3 bases, in that order; junction bases with no gene match: 7. Germline V CDR1 and CDR2: LGHNT, FRNRAP.

The V gene is TRBV19, the J gene TRBJ1-1; maybe TRBD1 (5 bases). Germline V lookup: CDR1 LNHDA, CDR2 SQIVND (reference sequence). V was pared by 7 bases and J by 2 bases, with 14 bases between. The CDR3 extends over 14 amino acids. The CDR3 nucleotides are TGTGCCAGTAAGACTCAGGGCTCCAACACTGAAGCTTTCTTT. Translating it yields CASKTQGSNTEAFF.

This clone was seen just once. The V and J genes are TRBV6-5 and TRBJ1-1; the D gene is possibly TRBD1 (5 bases). From germline, CDR1 is MNHEY and CDR2 SVGAGI. The CDR3 contains 16 residues. V gave up 0 bases and J gave up 2 bases, with 13 bases separating them. The CDR3 DNA follows: TGTGCCAGCAGTTACTCCCGCCGGGGACTTAACACTGAAGCTTTCTTT. The encoded protein is CASSYSRRGLNTEAFF.

This clone was recorded a few times. This chain uses TRBV12-5 with TRBJ2-3, with D possibly being TRBD2 (5 bases). The CDR3 covers 16 residues. V was shortened by 3 bases and J by 6 bases, with 19 bases between the two germline ends. The V gene's germline CDR1 is LGHNT and CDR2 FRNRAP. DNA for the CDR3: TGTGCTAGTGGTTTCACGGGGTGGGAAAGAATCGATACGCAGTATTTT. Amino acid sequence: CASGFTGWERIDTQYF.

The chain couples TRBV2 to TRBJ2-3, with D possibly being TRBD2 (6 bases). V lost 10 bases and J lost 6, with 20 bases in between. CDR1 SNHLY and CDR2 FYNNEI come from the germline V gene. The CDR3 is made up of 14 amino acids. Here the CDR3 DNA reads TGTGCCACCTCCCCGGGGACTGGATCGGATACGCAGTATTTT. Translation: CATSPGTGSDTQYF.

The chain joins TRBV29-1 to TRBJ2-1; the match to TRBD2 covers 12 bases. Losses at the gene ends were 3 bases for V and 4 bases for J; bases not matched to a gene: 7. Germline V gene sequence: CDR1 SQVTM, CDR2 ANQGSEA. The CDR3 contains 16 residues. The CDR3: CSVETPLAGGYNEQFF. The DNA for the CDR3 is TGCAGCGTTGAGACCCCACTAGCGGGGGGTTACAATGAGCAGTTCTTC.

J is TRBJ2-7 and V is TRBV30; D gene unclear. Trimming took 0 bases from V and 4 from J, leaving 4 bases between them. The CDR3 is made up of 11 amino acids. Germline CDR1 is GTSNPN and CDR2 is SVGIG (reference sequence). The DNA for the CDR3 is TGTGCCTGGAGTGTACAATACGAGCAGTACTTC. It is translated as CAWSVQYEQYF. The whole variable domain, remainder taken from reference TRBV30 and TRBJ2-7, is SQTIHQWPATLVQPVGSPLSLECTVEGTSNPNLYWYRQAAGRGLQLLFYSVGIGQISSEVPQNLSASRPQDRQFILSSKKLLLSDSGFYLCAWSVQYEQYFGPGTRLTVT.